This TCR beta chain was documented in a study of tumor-infiltrating lymphocytes in primary liver carcinoma. Extraction of RNA together with DNA used about 17-34 mg of unsorted bulk tissue. Production of TCR beta cDNA used around 500 ng total RNA together with a constant-region primer. Three nested multiplex PCR rounds, a slightly modified ARM-PCR method, built the TCR beta libraries. A C-beta reverse primer was combined with TRBV1-TRBV30 forward primers in the first two PCR rounds, and each round had roughly 11 cycles. TCRdb re-analysed the multiplex PCR reads in MiXCR, keeping a single row per CDR3 protein. The sample lists roughly 190,000 distinct CDR3 sequences; around 81% were seen once. Germline CDR1 reads MNHEY; CDR2 reads SVGAGI. Trimming cost V 7 bases and J 6 bases, with 15 bases left between them. The CDR3 contains 14 residues.

The sample was tumor tissue from primary liver carcinoma. The chain joins TRBV6-5 to TRBJ2-2, with D unresolved. This TCR came from a man aged 35-49 years with primary liver carcinoma and hepatitis B virus infection. The CDR3 reads CASNPTMVPGELFF. In DNA, the CDR3 is TGTGCCAGCAATCCGACGATGGTCCCCGGGGAGCTGTTTTTT.